These T cell receptor beta chains were read from a single sample in a study of vaccination and CD4 T cells after COVID-19. For these receptors, no antigen is known. One entry per CDR3 protein, called by TCRdb with MiXCR from the PCR reads. Of 7,000 to 8,500 distinct CDR3 sequences listed, 45% to 65% were seen once; the top ten hold approximately 12%. Sequencing was carried out using CD4+ T cells from blood, cultured in vitro. The receptors here all came from a human donor in good health. Each CDR3 is given with its conserved first and last residue. The order of the fields is D gene, clone size, J gene, V gene, CDR3 protein, CDR3 DNA. D genes are given only for firm matches. Some rows have no size entry. The others give once, few or many, or a class for an expanded clone.

>NA|NA|TRBJ1-5|TRBV10-3
CAISDGGGNQPQHF
TGTGCCATCAGTGATGGAGGGGGCAATCAGCCCCAGCATTTT
>TRBD2|few|TRBJ2-7|TRBV6-2/TRBV6-3
CASRSSGGPYEQYF
TGTGCCAGCAGGTCTAGCGGGGGTCCCTACGAGCAGTACTTC
>TRBD2|NA|TRBJ2-7|TRBV29-1
CSVGTSGDYEQYF
TGCAGCGTTGGAACTAGCGGAGACTACGAGCAGTACTTC
>NA|few|TRBJ1-1|TRBV6-5
CASSWTGKGSEAFF
TGTGCCAGCAGTTGGACCGGAAAGGGCAGTGAAGCTTTCTTT
>TRBD1|NA|TRBJ1-5|TRBV7-9
CASSPDREWSPQHF
TGTGCCAGCAGCCCTGACAGGGAATGGAGCCCCCAGCATTTT
>NA|once|TRBJ2-6|TRBV6-1
CASRRLGVGGANVLTF
TGTGCCAGCAGGAGATTGGGGGTCGGCGGGGCCAACGTCCTGACTTTC
>NA|NA|TRBJ2-5|TRBV30
CAWSVLSRTAQETQYF
TGTGCCTGGAGTGTACTATCCCGGACGGCCCAAGAGACCCAGTACTTC
>TRBD1|medium-sized|TRBJ2-3|TRBV10-1
CASSEWTGSTQYF
TGCGCCAGCAGTGAGTGGACAGGTAGCACGCAGTATTTT
>NA|NA|TRBJ1-2|TRBV28
CASSPMGPVGYGYTF
TGTGCCAGCAGTCCTATGGGCCCGGTTGGTTATGGCTACACCTTC
>NA|NA|TRBJ2-5|TRBV19
CASSIRGVMGAQKTQYF
TGTGCCAGTAGTATAAGGGGGGTGATGGGGGCTCAAAAGACCCAGTACTTC
>TRBD1|once|TRBJ1-1|TRBV9
CASSAGQGGTEAFF
TGTGCCAGCAGCGCGGGACAGGGAGGAACTGAAGCTTTCTTT
>TRBD2|NA|TRBJ2-1|TRBV20-1
CSASPLAGARNEQFF
TGCAGTGCTAGCCCCCTAGCGGGAGCTCGCAATGAGCAGTTCTTC
>TRBD1|NA|TRBJ2-4|TRBV7-9
CASSIGQGGQYF
TGTGCCAGCAGCATCGGACAGGGGGGACAGTACTTC
>NA|NA|TRBJ1-1|TRBV20-1
CSANLYTLNTEAFF
TGCAGTGCTAATCTCTACACGTTGAACACTGAAGCTTTCTTT
>NA|few|TRBJ2-5|TRBV12-3/TRBV12-4
CASSLGGSRETQYF
TGTGCCAGCAGTTTAGGGGGGAGTAGGGAGACCCAGTACTTC
>NA|NA|TRBJ2-3|TRBV6-2/TRBV6-3
CASSSPRFRWDGGPNTQYF
TGTGCCAGCAGCTCCCCCCGCTTTAGGTGGGACGGGGGGCCAAATACGCAGTATTTT
>NA|NA|TRBJ2-1|TRBV20-1
CSAAIRAYNEQFF
TGCAGTGCCGCGATCCGGGCCTACAATGAGCAGTTCTTC